This TCR beta chain was sequenced for a study of T cell responses to AZD1222 COVID-19 vaccine. Measured with immunoSEQ multiplex PCR; TCRdb has only the in-frame clones, and not every one. The profile shows around 140,000 clones, 90% to 95% of them singletons. Germline V gene data show CDR1 as SGHAT and CDR2 as FQDESV (reference sequence). The ends were cut back, 5 bases at V and 2 bases at J, with 12 bases in the middle. The CDR3 is 15 amino acids. The sample here was peripheral blood, taken on day 0 of AZD1222 vaccination. The sequence was obtained from an adult in good health. This sequence joins TRBV11-1 and TRBJ2-2; maybe TRBD1 (6 bases). Here the CDR3 DNA reads TGTGCCAGCAGCCCGGACAGACAAAACACCGGGGAGCTGTTTTTT. Translation gives CASSPDRQNTGELFF. Full variable domain (outside the CDR3, taken from reference TRBV11-1 and TRBJ2-2): EAEVAQSPRYKITEKSQAVAFWCDPISGHATLYWYRQILGQGPELLVQFQDESVVDDSQLPKDRFSAERLKGVDSTLKIQPAELGDSAMYLCASSPDRQNTGELFFGEGSRLTVL.